One and the same sample provided the 19 T cell receptor beta chains below, sequenced in a study of human T cells and chemical hapten exposure. The sample's time point: pre-sensitization, week 0. Described treatment: therapeutic diphenylcyclopropenone sensitization with weekly scalp DPC. From the RACE reads, TCRdb called clonotypes with MiXCR, one entry per CDR3 protein. The sample holds tens of thousands of distinct CDR3 sequences, 9.6% seen once. This specimen was whole blood, taken in connection with sensitization to the hapten diphenylcyclopropenone (DPC). The receptor set was obtained from a middle-aged woman with alopecia areata. Some clones in this sample may be carry-over from other donors' samples.

The chain recombines TRBV4-1 with TRBJ1-1; D perhaps matches TRBD1 (5 bases). The germline V gene encodes CDR1 MGHRA and CDR2 YSYEKL. The CDR3 sequence is 19 residues long. Trimming stripped 4 bases from V and 3 bases from J, with 27 bases between. CDR3 bases: TGCGCCAGCAGCCTCACAGAAGGCGGGGGTTTTTCTCCCGACACTGAAGCTTTCTTT. Translating it yields CASSLTEGGGFSPDTEAFF.

This clonotype was detected ten times or more. The chain recombines TRBV18 with TRBJ2-5; D remains unclear. The V end was cut by 3 bases, the J end by 3 bases, with 5 bases between. Germline-derived CDR1 and CDR2 are KGHSH and LQKENI. The CDR3 loop spans 12 amino acids. In nucleotides, the CDR3 is TGTGCCAGCTCACCGGCTGAAGAGACCCAGTACTTC. Amino acids: CASSPAEETQYF.

This clonotype was found a few times. The CDR3 DNA is TGTGCCAGTGGGGACAGGGGGGACAACGAGCAGTACTTC. Its translation is CASGDRGDNEQYF. The chain uses TRBV27 and TRBJ2-7; 11 positions agree with TRBD1. After removal of 9 bases from V and 5 bases from J, the junction contained 6 bases not matched to a gene. This CDR3 has 13 residues. The germline V gene has CDR1 MNHEY and CDR2 SMNVEV (reference sequence).

This chain uses TRBV11-2 with TRBJ1-5; D gene uncertain. The CDR3 runs 14 residues. Germline CDR1 is SGHAT and CDR2 is FQNNGV. Trimming removed 1 base from V and 4 bases from J, with 8 bases in between. CDR3 DNA: TGTGCCAGCAGCTTAGGCGGGGAAAATCAGCCCCAGCATTTT. The encoded protein is CASSLGGENQPQHF. Full variable domain (outside the CDR3, taken from reference TRBV11-2 and TRBJ1-5): EAGVAQSPRYKIIEKRQSVAFWCNPISGHATLYWYQQILGQGPKLLIQFQNNGVVDDSQLPKDRFSAERLKGVDSTLKIQPAKLEDSAVYLCASSLGGENQPQHFGDGTRLSIL.

The gene calls are TRBV28 and TRBJ1-1, with D possibly TRBD1 on 6 matching bases. Trimming left V 6 bases short and J 6 bases short, with 17 bases between. Germline CDR1 MDHEN, CDR2 SYDVKM. This CDR3 is built from 14 residues. CDR3 residues: CASSPGESSAEAFF. As DNA, the CDR3 is TGTGCCAGCAGCCCAGGGGAGTCAAGCGCTGAAGCTTTCTTT.

This clonotype was counted many times. The chain recombines TRBV6-5 with TRBJ2-1; 12 nucleotides match TRBD2. The CDR3 runs to 15 residues. V shed 6 bases and J 6 bases; nucleotides not matched to a gene: 6. Per germline, CDR1 MNHEY and CDR2 SVGAGI. CDR3 in amino acids: CASSRTSGVFNEQFF. CDR3 nucleotide sequence: TGTGCCAGCAGCCGGACTAGCGGGGTATTCAATGAGCAGTTCTTC.

The V gene is TRBV29-1, the J gene TRBJ2-1; no firm D call. Between the trimmed V and J ends, which lost 1 base and 0 bases, there was a span of 4 bases. The V gene's germline CDR1 is SQVTM and CDR2 ANQGSEA. The CDR3 extends over 13 amino acids. DNA for the CDR3: TGCAGCGTTGAAGGGTTCTCCTACAATGAGCAGTTCTTC. Translated, it gives CSVEGFSYNEQFF.

This clonotype was counted only a few times. The chain uses TRBV11-3 and TRBJ2-2; D is possibly TRBD1 or TRBD2 (5 bases each). Germline lookup yields CDR1 SGHNT and CDR2 YENEEA. This CDR3 has 19 amino acids. V lost 1 base and J lost 0, with 18 bases in between. The CDR3, as DNA: TGTGCCAGCAGCTTAGGGGCAGGGAGCTGGGTTTCGAACACCGGGGAGCTGTTTTTT. Its translation is CASSLGAGSWVSNTGELFF.

The chain employs TRBV7-9 and TRBJ2-3; D remains unclear. The V and J ends lost 2 bases and 5 bases respectively, with 17 bases between them. Germline lookup yields CDR1 SEHNR and CDR2 FQNEAQ (reference sequence). This CDR3 is 16 amino acids long. In nucleotides, the CDR3 is TGTGCCAGCAGCTTATCTTCCGGGCGCCACGGAGATACGCAGTATTTT. It translates to CASSLSSGRHGDTQYF.

In this sample, this clonotype turned up many times. The chain uses TRBV11-2 and TRBJ1-6; no reliable D call. CDR3 length: 14 residues. V lost 5 bases and J lost 12, with 17 bases in between. The germline gives CDR1 SGHAT, CDR2 FQNNGV. The CDR3 region is CASSPTKVVLPLHF. Here the CDR3 DNA reads TGTGCCAGCAGCCCCACCAAGGTAGTCCTACCCCTCCACTTT.

This clonotype was seen at least ten times. V is TRBV12-3 or TRBV12-4 and J is TRBJ2-2; D may correspond to TRBD1 or TRBD2 (5 bases each). The CDR3 has 15 amino acids. The V end lost 1 base, the J end lost 5 bases, and 11 bases lay between the germline ends. Here the CDR3 reads CASSLGQGGTGELFF. CDR3 DNA sequence: TGTGCCAGCAGTTTAGGGCAGGGCGGGACCGGGGAGCTGTTTTTT.

This clonotype was seen many times. This chain links TRBV6-6 with TRBJ1-5; TRBD1 agrees at 8 bases. V lost 2 bases and J lost 10; bases outside the gene matches: 7. Germline lookup yields CDR1 MNHNY and CDR2 SVGAGI (reference sequence). The CDR3 length is 14 residues. CDR3 region: CASSYGGQGVPQHF. CDR3 coding DNA: TGTGCCAGCAGTTACGGCGGACAGGGAGTCCCCCAGCATTTT.

This clonotype was recorded many times. The J gene is TRBJ2-1, the V gene TRBV6-5, with 14 bases lining up with TRBD2. The V segment lost 6 bases and the J segment 6 bases; nucleotides outside the gene matches: 7. Germline CDR1 and CDR2: MNHEY and SVGAGI. The CDR3 has 16 residues. The CDR3 DNA is TGTGCCAGCAGCCGCCGACTAGCGGGGGGGCCCAATGAGCAGTTCTTC. Translated: CASSRRLAGGPNEQFF.

V is TRBV7-9 and J is TRBJ2-1, with 8 bases fitting TRBD2. Germline V gene sequence: CDR1 SEHNR, CDR2 FQNEAQ (reference sequence). CDR3 length: 15 amino acids. V lost 6 bases and J lost 4; bases outside the gene matches: 8. The CDR3 sequence is CASSSPSGSYNEQFF. The CDR3 nucleotides read TGTGCCAGCAGTTCACCTAGCGGGTCTTACAATGAGCAGTTCTTC.

In its sample, this clonotype was seen many times. The V gene is TRBV28, the J gene TRBJ1-5; 10 bases are shared with TRBD1. The CDR3 totals 15 residues. After removal of 5 bases from V and 3 bases from J, the junction contained 4 bases not matched to a gene. Germline CDR1 and CDR2: MDHEN and SYDVKM. For the CDR3, the DNA is TGTGCCAGCAGTCCCGGGACAGGGGTCAATCAGCCCCAGCATTTT. Protein sequence: CASSPGTGVNQPQHF.

The chain has TRBV6-6 and TRBJ1-1, with D unclear. Trimming stripped 8 bases from V and 5 bases from J, with 15 bases between. The CDR3 runs 13 residues. Germline V gene data show CDR1 as MNHNY and CDR2 as SVGAGI (reference sequence). The CDR3 protein is CASRSPPGTEAFF. The CDR3 DNA reads as TGTGCCAGCCGCTCCCCCCCGGGGACTGAAGCTTTCTTT.

This clonotype has a handful of counts. V and J are TRBV6-2 or TRBV6-3 and TRBJ2-1; D gene ambiguous. The CDR3 runs to 11 residues. The V gene's germline CDR1 is MNHEY and CDR2 SVGEGT. V dropped 1 base and J dropped 6 bases, with 1 base sitting between them. CDR3 residues: CASSYFNEQFF. The CDR3 DNA reads TGTGCCAGCAGTTACTTCAATGAGCAGTTCTTC.

This clonotype was picked up many times. This sequence joins TRBV6-1 and TRBJ1-2; TRBD1 agrees at 7 bases. The germline V gene encodes CDR1 MNHNS and CDR2 SASEGT. The V segment lost 6 bases and the J segment 1 base; nucleotides outside the gene matches: 5. There are 14 residues in the CDR3. The CDR3 DNA follows: TGTGCCAGCAGCACGGGACAGCTTAACTATGGCTACACCTTC. This gives the protein CASSTGQLNYGYTF.

The V gene is TRBV11-2, the J gene TRBJ2-2; D remains unclear. Trimming stripped 0 bases from V and 4 bases from J, with 9 bases between. The CDR3 is 15 amino acids. In germline, CDR1 is SGHAT, CDR2 FQNNGV. The CDR3 sequence is CASSLEGGVTGELFF. In nucleotides, the CDR3 is TGTGCCAGCAGCTTAGAGGGCGGCGTCACCGGGGAGCTGTTTTTT.